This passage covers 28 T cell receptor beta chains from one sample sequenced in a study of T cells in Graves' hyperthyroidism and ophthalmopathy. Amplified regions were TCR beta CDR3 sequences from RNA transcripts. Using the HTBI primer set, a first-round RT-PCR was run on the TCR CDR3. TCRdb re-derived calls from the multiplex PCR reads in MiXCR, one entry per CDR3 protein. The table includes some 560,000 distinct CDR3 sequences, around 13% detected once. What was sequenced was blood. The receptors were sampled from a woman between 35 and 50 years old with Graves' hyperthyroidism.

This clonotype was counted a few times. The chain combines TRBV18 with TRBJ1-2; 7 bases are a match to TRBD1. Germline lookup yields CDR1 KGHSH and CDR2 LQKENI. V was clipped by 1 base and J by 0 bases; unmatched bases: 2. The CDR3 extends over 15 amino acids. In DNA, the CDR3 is TGTGCCAGCTCACCACGACAGGGATCTAACTATGGCTACACCTTC. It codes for CASSPRQGSNYGYTF.

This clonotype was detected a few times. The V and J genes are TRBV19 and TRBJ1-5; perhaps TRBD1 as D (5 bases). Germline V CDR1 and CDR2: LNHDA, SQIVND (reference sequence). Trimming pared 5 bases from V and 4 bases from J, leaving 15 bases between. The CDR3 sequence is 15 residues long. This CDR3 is CASSPIGGGNQPQHF. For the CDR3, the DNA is TGTGCCAGTAGTCCCATTGGGGGAGGTAATCAGCCCCAGCATTTT.

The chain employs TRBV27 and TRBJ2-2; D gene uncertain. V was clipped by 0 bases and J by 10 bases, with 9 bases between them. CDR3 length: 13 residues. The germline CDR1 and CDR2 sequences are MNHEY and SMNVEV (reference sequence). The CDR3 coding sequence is TGTGCCAGCAGTTTATCCGGTGTCTCGGAGCTGTTTTTT. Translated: CASSLSGVSELFF.

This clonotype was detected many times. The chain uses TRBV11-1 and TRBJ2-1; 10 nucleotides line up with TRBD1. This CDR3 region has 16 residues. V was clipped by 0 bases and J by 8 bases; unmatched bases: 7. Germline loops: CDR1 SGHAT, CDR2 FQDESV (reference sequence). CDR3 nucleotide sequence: TGTGCCAGCAGCTTAGCTGCGGACAGGGGGGTAGATGAGCAGTTCTTC. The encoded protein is CASSLAADRGVDEQFF. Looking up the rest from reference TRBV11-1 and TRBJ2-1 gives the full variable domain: EAEVAQSPRYKITEKSQAVAFWCDPISGHATLYWYRQILGQGPELLVQFQDESVVDDSQLPKDRFSAERLKGVDSTLKIQPAELGDSAMYLCASSLAADRGVDEQFFGPGTRLTVL.

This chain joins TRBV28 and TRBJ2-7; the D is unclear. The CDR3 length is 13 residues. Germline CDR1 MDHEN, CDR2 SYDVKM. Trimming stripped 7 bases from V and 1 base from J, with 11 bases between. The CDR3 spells CASNRAPSYEQYF. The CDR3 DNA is TGTGCCAGCAACCGGGCCCCGTCCTACGAGCAGTACTTC.

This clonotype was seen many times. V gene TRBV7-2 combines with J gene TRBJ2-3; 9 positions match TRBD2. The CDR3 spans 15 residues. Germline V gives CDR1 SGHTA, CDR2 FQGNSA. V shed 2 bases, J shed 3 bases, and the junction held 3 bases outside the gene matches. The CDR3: CASSLFSGRTDTQYF. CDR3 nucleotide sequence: TGTGCCAGCAGCTTATTCAGCGGGAGGACAGATACGCAGTATTTT.

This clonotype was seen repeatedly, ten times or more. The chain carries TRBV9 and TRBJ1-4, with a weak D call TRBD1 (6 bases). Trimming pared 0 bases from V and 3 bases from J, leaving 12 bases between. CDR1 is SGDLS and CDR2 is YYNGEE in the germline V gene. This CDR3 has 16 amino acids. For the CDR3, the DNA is TGTGCCAGCAGCGTAGCCGGAGGGGGGCCTAATGAAAAACTGTTTTTT. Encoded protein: CASSVAGGGPNEKLFF.

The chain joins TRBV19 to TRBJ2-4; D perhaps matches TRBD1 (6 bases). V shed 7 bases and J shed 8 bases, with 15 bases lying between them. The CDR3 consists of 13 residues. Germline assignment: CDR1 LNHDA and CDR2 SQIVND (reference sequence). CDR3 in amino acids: CASNGGAGDIQYF. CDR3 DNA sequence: TGTGCCAGTAACGGTGGCGCAGGGGACATTCAGTACTTC.

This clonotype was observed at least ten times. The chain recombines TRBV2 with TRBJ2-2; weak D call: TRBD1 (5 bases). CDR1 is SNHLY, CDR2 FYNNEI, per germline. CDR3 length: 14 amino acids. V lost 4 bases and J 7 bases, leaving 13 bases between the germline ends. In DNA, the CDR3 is TGTGCCAGCAGTGGGGCCAGGGTGAACGGGGAGCTGTTTTTT. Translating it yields CASSGARVNGELFF.

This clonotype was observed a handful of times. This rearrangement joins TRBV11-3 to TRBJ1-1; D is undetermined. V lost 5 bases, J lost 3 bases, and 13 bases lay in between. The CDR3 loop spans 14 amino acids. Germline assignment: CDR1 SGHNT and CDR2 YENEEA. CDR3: CASSQARSDTEAFF. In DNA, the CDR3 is TGTGCCAGCAGCCAGGCCCGTTCGGACACTGAAGCTTTCTTT.

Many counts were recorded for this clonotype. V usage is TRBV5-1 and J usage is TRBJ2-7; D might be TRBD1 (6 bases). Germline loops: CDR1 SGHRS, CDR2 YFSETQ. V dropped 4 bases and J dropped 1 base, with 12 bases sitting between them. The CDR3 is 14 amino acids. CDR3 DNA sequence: TGCGCCAGCAGCGGTACAGGGAAGTCCTACGAGCAGTACTTC. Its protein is CASSGTGKSYEQYF.

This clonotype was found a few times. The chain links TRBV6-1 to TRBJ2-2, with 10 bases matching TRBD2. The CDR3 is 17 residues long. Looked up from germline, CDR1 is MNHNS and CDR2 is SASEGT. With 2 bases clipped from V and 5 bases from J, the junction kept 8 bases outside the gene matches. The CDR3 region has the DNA TGTGCCAGCAGTGAACTTGCTAGCGGGAGATATACCGGGGAGCTGTTTTTT. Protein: CASSELASGRYTGELFF.

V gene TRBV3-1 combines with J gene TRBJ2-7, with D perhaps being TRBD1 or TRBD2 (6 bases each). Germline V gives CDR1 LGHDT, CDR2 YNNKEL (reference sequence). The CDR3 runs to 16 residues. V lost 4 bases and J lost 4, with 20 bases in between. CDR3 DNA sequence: TGTGCCAGCAGCCGAGTGCTGGGGGGCTTTCAGTACGAGCAGTACTTC. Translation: CASSRVLGGFQYEQYF.

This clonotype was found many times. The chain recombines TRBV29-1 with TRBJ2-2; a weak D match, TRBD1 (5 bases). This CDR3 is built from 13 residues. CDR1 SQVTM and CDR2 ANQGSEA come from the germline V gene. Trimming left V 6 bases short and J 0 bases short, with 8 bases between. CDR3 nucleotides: TGCAGCGTCGGACAAGCGAACACCGGGGAGCTGTTTTTT. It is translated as CSVGQANTGELFF.

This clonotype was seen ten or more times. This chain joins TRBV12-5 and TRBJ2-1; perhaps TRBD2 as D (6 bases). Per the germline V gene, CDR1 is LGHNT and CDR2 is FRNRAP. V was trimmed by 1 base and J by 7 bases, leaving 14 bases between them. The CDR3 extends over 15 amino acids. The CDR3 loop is CASGLDGGGGNEQFF. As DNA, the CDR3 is TGTGCTAGTGGTTTGGACGGGGGTGGGGGAAATGAGCAGTTCTTC. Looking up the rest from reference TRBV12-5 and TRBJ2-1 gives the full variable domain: DARVTQTPRHKVTEMGQEVTMRCQPILGHNTVFWYRQTMMQGLELLAYFRNRAPLDDSGMPKDRFSAEMPDATLATLKIQPSEPRDSAVYFCASGLDGGGGNEQFFGPGTRLTVL.

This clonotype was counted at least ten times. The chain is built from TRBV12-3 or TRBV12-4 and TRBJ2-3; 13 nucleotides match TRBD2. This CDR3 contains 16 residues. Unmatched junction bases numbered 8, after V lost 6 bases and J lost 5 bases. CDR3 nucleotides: TGTGCCAGCAGGAATGGACTAGCGGGAGTCATAGATACGCAGTATTTT. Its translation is CASRNGLAGVIDTQYF.

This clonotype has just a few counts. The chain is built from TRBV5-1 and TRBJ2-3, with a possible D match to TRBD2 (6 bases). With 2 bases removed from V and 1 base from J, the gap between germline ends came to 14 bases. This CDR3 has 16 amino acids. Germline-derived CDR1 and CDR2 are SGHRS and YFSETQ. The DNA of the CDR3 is TGCGCCAGCAGCTTTAAAGGCGGGGACGGCACAGATACGCAGTATTTT. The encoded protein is CASSFKGGDGTDTQYF.

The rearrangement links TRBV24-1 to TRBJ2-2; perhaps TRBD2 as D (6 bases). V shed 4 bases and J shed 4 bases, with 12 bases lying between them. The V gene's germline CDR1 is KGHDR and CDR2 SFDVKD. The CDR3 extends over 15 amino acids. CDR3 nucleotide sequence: TGTGCCACCAGTGAGTTCGGGAGAGGCACCGGGGAGCTGTTTTTT. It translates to CATSEFGRGTGELFF.

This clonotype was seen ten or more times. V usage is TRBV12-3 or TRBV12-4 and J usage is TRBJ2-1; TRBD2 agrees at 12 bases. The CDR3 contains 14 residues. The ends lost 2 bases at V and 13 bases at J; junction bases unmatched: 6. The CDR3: CASSLMGLAGLQFF. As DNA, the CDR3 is TGTGCCAGCAGTTTAATGGGACTAGCGGGTCTCCAGTTCTTC.

The CDR3 nucleotides read TGTGCCAGCAGCGTAGGAGGTAGCGGGATAATCACAGATACGCAGTATTTT. Protein sequence: CASSVGGSGIITDTQYF. This chain connects TRBV9 to TRBJ2-3; 8 positions match TRBD2. The CDR3 covers 17 residues. Germline V CDR1 and CDR2: SGDLS, YYNGEE. V lost 0 bases to trimming and J lost 2 bases; unmatched junction nucleotides: 8. The full variable domain, rest sourced from reference TRBV9 and TRBJ2-3, is DSGVTQTPKHLITATGQRVTLRCSPRSGDLSVYWYQQSLDQGLQFLIQYYNGEERAKGNILERFSAQQFPDLHSELNLSSLELGDSALYFCASSVGGSGIITDTQYFGPGTRLTVL.

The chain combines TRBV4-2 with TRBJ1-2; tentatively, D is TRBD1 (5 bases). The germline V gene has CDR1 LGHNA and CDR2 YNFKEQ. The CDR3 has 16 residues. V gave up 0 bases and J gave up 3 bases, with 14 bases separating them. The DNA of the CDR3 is TGTGCCAGCAGCCAAGATATAGGGGATTTATACTATGGCTACACCTTC. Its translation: CASSQDIGDLYYGYTF.

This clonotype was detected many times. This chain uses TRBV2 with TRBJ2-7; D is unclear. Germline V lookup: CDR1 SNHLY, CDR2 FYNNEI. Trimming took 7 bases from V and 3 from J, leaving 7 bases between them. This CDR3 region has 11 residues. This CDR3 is CASTSNYEQYF. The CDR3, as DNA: TGTGCCAGCACTTCCAACTACGAGCAGTACTTC.

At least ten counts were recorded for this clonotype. CDR3 region: CSVRRTGLITEAFF. The CDR3 DNA sequence: TGCAGCGTTCGGAGGACAGGGCTGATCACTGAAGCTTTCTTT. This sequence joins TRBV29-1 and TRBJ1-1, with 8 nucleotides matching TRBD1. This CDR3 has 14 residues. The V gene's germline CDR1 is SQVTM and CDR2 ANQGSEA. The J segment lost 4 bases and the V segment lost 5 bases, leaving 9 bases of the junction unmatched.

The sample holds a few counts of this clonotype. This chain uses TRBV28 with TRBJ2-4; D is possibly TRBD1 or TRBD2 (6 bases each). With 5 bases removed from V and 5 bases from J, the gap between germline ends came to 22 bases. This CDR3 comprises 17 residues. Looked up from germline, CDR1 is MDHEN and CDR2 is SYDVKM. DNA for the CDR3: TGTGCCAGCAGTCAAACCCACAGGGCGGAGCGGGAAAACATTCAGTACTTC. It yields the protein CASSQTHRAERENIQYF. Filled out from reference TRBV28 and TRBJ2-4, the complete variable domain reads DVKVTQSSRYLVKRTGEKVFLECVQDMDHENMFWYRQDPGLGLRLIYFSYDVKMKEKGDIPEGYSVSREKKERFSLILESASTNQTSMYLCASSQTHRAERENIQYFGAGTRLSVL.

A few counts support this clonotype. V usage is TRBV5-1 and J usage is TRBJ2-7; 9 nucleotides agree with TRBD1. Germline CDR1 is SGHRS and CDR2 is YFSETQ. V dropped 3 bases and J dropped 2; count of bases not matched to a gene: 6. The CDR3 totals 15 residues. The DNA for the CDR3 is TGCGCCAGCAGCTCCGGGACAGGGTACGCCTACGAGCAGTACTTC. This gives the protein CASSSGTGYAYEQYF.

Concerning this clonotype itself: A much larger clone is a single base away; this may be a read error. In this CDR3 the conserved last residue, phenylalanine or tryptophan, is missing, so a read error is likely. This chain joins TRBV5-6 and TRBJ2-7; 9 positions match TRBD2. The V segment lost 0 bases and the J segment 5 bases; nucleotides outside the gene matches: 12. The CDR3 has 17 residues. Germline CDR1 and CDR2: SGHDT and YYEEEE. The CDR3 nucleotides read TGTGCCAGCAGCTTGGTCGGGTCTAGCGGGAAGAGAGACGAGCAGTACCTC. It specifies CASSLVGSSGKRDEQYL.

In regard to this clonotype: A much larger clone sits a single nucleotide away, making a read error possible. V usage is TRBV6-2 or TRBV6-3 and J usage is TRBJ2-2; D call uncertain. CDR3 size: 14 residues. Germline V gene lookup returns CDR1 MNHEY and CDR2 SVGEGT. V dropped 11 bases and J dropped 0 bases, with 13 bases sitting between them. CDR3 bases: TGTGCCGGCATCCGGGTCGCGAACACCGGGGAGCTGTTTTTT. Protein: CAGIRVANTGELFF.

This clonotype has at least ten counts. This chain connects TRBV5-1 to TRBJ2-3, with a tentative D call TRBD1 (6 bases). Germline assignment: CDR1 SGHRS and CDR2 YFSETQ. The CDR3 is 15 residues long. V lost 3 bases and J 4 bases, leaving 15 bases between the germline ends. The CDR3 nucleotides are TGCGCCAGCAGCTCACAGGGAAACACCGCAGATACGCAGTATTTT. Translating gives CASSSQGNTADTQYF.